These T cell receptor beta chains were read from a single sample in a study of immune characterization of retroperitoneal liposarcoma. Using its own MiXCR run on the PCR reads, TCRdb lists one record per CDR3 protein. The table lists a few thousand distinct CDR3 sequences, less than 30% of them singletons, with around 16% in the top ten. Sequenced: tumor tissue. The receptors come from a female donor with retroperitoneal liposarcoma. Both conserved end residues are part of each CDR3. D genes are given only for firm matches. Expanded clones are given a class, and other clones once, few, many or no size at all.

V,J,length,D,size,CDR3,DNA
TRBV6-5,TRBJ2-5,15,NA,few,CASSSSGVGRETQYF,TGTGCCAGCAGTTCCTCCGGGGTGGGGAGGGAGACCCAGTACTTC
TRBV11-2,TRBJ2-7,16,NA,NA,CASRNVQGSGDYEQYF,TGTGCCAGCCGGAACGTACAGGGTTCGGGGGACTACGAGCAGTACTTC
TRBV10-2,TRBJ2-7,16,NA,medium-sized,CASSETWELFSYEQYF,TGCGCCAGCAGTGAGACCTGGGAACTATTCTCCTACGAGCAGTACTTC
TRBV7-2,TRBJ1-2,12,NA,NA,CASSRDRYGYTF,TGTGCCAGCAGCCGAGACAGATATGGCTACACCTTC
TRBV6-6,TRBJ1-1,15,NA,few,CASSYSAGTNTEAFF,TGTGCCAGCAGTTACTCAGCGGGCACAAACACTGAAGCTTTCTTT
TRBV6-4,TRBJ2-3,13,NA,medium-sized,CASSEGSTDTQYF,TGTGCCAGCAGTGAGGGGAGCACAGATACGCAGTATTTT
TRBV12-3/TRBV12-4,TRBJ2-7,14,TRBD1,few,CASTPSTGIYEQYF,TGTGCCAGCACCCCTTCGACAGGGATTTACGAGCAGTACTTC
TRBV6-1,TRBJ2-1,14,TRBD2,large,CASALAGGYSEQFF,TGTGCCAGTGCCCTAGCGGGAGGGTACAGTGAGCAGTTCTTC
TRBV20-1,TRBJ2-3,14,NA,NA,CSARGGRQLETQYF,TGCAGTGCTAGAGGGGGCCGGCAACTAGAAACGCAGTATTTT
TRBV18,TRBJ2-1,16,NA,NA,CASSPAGESSYNEQFF,TGTGCCAGCTCACCAGCGGGCGAGAGCTCCTACAATGAGCAGTTCTTC
TRBV10-2,TRBJ2-5,15,NA,medium-sized,CASSEYQLYQETQYF,TGCGCCAGCAGTGAGTACCAGCTGTACCAAGAGACCCAGTACTTC
TRBV27,TRBJ2-1,13,NA,large,CASSLARVNEQFF,TGTGCCAGCAGTTTAGCGAGGGTTAATGAGCAGTTCTTC
TRBV6-1,TRBJ2-7,16,TRBD2,large,CASSDGLAGRSYEQYF,TGTGCCAGCAGTGACGGACTAGCGGGACGCTCCTACGAGCAGTACTTC
TRBV7-6,TRBJ2-1,16,NA,large,CASSSPTFDFYNEQFF,TGTGCCAGCAGCTCACCGACTTTCGACTTTTACAATGAGCAGTTCTTC
TRBV3-1,TRBJ2-7,14,TRBD2,NA,CASSQGLAGDEQYF,TGTGCCAGCAGCCAGGGTCTAGCGGGAGACGAGCAGTACTTC
TRBV19,TRBJ2-1,13,NA,many,CASSDRIHNEQFF,TGTGCCAGTTCCGACAGGATCCACAATGAGCAGTTCTTC
TRBV27,TRBJ2-5,16,TRBD2,NA,CASSLVAGAIYNEQYF,TGTGCCAGCAGTTTAGTAGCGGGTGCAATATACAATGAGCAGTACTTC
TRBV6-1,TRBJ2-2,16,TRBD1,medium-sized,CASSERQGESTGELFF,TGTGCCAGCAGTGAACGGCAGGGGGAGAGCACCGGGGAGCTGTTTTTT
TRBV6-1,TRBJ2-7,16,NA,medium-sized,CASKTLTYSGEYEQYF,TGTGCCAGCAAGACCTTGACCTACAGCGGCGAATACGAGCAGTACTTC
TRBV19,TRBJ1-5,13,NA,NA,CASSIDTGQPQHF,TGTGCCAGTAGTATAGATACAGGTCAGCCCCAGCATTTT
TRBV25-1,TRBJ2-1,15,NA,NA,CASSDPRGARETQFF,TGTGCCAGCAGTGATCCTAGGGGGGCCAGAGAGACCCAGTTCTTC
TRBV6-1,TRBJ1-2,12,NA,medium-sized,CASSEGRQGYTF,TGTGCCAGCAGTGAAGGCCGACAGGGCTACACCTTC
TRBV6-1,TRBJ2-1,16,NA,few,CASSERQVSSYNEQFF,TGTGCCAGCAGTGAACGGCAGGTTAGCTCCTACAATGAGCAGTTCTTC
TRBV27,TRBJ2-5,14,NA,NA,CASKARQAQETQYF,TGTGCCAGCAAGGCCCGACAGGCTCAAGAGACCCAGTACTTC
TRBV19,TRBJ2-3,15,NA,few,CASSPTLVGADTQYF,TGTGCCAGTAGTCCGACTCTAGTGGGAGCAGATACGCAGTATTTT
TRBV11-3,TRBJ2-4,18,TRBD1,NA,CASSPTGTGVVAKNIQYF,TGTGCCAGCAGCCCGACCGGGACAGGGGTGGTAGCCAAAAACATTCAGTACTTC
TRBV11-1,TRBJ2-1,15,TRBD2,NA,CASSTGTSGINEQFF,TGTGCCAGCAGCACCGGGACTAGCGGGATCAATGAGCAGTTCTTC
TRBV7-2,TRBJ2-1,14,NA,medium-sized,CASSLDPGQRREFF,TGTGCCAGCAGCTTAGACCCCGGACAAAGGAGGGAGTTCTTC
TRBV6-1,TRBJ2-3,15,TRBD1,few,CASQTGTASTDTQYF,TGTGCCAGCCAAACCGGGACAGCAAGCACAGATACGCAGTATTTT
TRBV6-5,TRBJ2-3,19,TRBD2,NA,CASSRLFGTSLLSTDTQYF,TGTGCCAGCAGCCGCCTTTTCGGGACTAGCCTATTAAGCACAGATACGCAGTATTTT
TRBV24-1,TRBJ2-1,12,TRBD2,NA,CATGLAGYEQFF,TGTGCCACGGGACTAGCGGGATATGAGCAGTTCTTC
TRBV6-1,TRBJ1-2,14,TRBD1,NA,CASSPQGAHFGYTF,TGTGCCAGCAGTCCACAGGGGGCGCATTTTGGCTACACCTTC
TRBV12-3/TRBV12-4,TRBJ2-5,12,NA,medium-sized,CASNRGPETQYF,TGTGCCAGCAATCGGGGCCCAGAGACCCAGTACTTC
TRBV27,TRBJ2-7,16,NA,many,CASSSPRGRSYNEQYF,TGTGCCAGCAGTAGCCCGAGGGGACGCTCCTACAATGAGCAGTACTTC
TRBV28,TRBJ2-1,12,NA,few,CASSLRRGEQFF,TGTGCCAGCAGTTTACGGCGGGGTGAGCAGTTCTTC
TRBV6-6,TRBJ2-2,16,TRBD1,few,CASRSGTGGITGELFF,TGTGCCAGCAGGTCCGGGACAGGGGGTATCACCGGGGAGCTGTTTTTT
TRBV9,TRBJ2-5,14,TRBD2,NA,CASSRGTTQETQYF,TGTGCCAGCAGCAGAGGGACTACACAAGAGACCCAGTACTTC
TRBV6-1,TRBJ2-7,12,NA,NA,CASSEKGTEQYF,TGTGCCAGCAGTGAAAAGGGGACAGAGCAGTACTTC
TRBV6-1,TRBJ1-4,14,NA,few,CASSDQGGNEKLFF,TGTGCCAGCAGTGACCAAGGGGGGAATGAAAAACTGTTTTTT
TRBV7-2,TRBJ2-1,15,NA,large,CASSLDPGSFSEQFF,TGTGCCAGCAGCTTAGACCCGGGTAGCTTCAGCGAGCAGTTCTTC